Listed here is a single T cell receptor beta chain. This specimen belongs to a study of blood T cell repertoires in COVID-19. Study overall: Acute-phase and convalescent COVID-19 samples originated in the United States, Italy and Spain.

The CDR3 extends over 15 amino acids. Trimming stripped 3 bases from V and 1 base from J, with 13 bases between. The germline V gene has CDR1 SGHAT and CDR2 FQDESV (reference sequence). This table comes from immunoSEQ multiplex PCR, and its TCRdb copy is limited to in-frame clones, with some not included. The sample has around 290,000 clones; approximately 89% are singletons. The chain employs TRBV11-1 and TRBJ2-7; D might be TRBD2 (6 bases). The source is a woman under 30 who had recovered from COVID-19. Sequenced material: PBMCs or T cells enriched from blood (not recorded which). In nucleotides, the CDR3 is TGTGCCAGCAGCTTCTACTGGGCGGGATCCTACGAGCAGTACTTC. This codes for CASSFYWAGSYEQYF.